Below, one TCR beta chain is given with its context. As yet, its antigen is unknown. Naive CD8 isolation took CD45RO-negative cells positively selected for CCR7 and excluded terminally differentiated effector memory CD45RA+ cells. This entry is derived from a study of shared clonotypes between healthy human individuals. Method: immunoSEQ multiplex PCR; TCRdb's copy keeps in-frame clones and lacks some. The top ten hold approximately 1.2% of the sample, which has 1.5 million to 2.5 million clones, roughly 94% seen once. Study-wide findings and caveats: At large depth, rarefaction still showed sorted-subset sequencing to be incomplete.

The sequence was obtained from a young man in good health. Specimen: naive CD8+ T cells sorted from blood.

The chain's CDR3 is CASSPSRQGGEAFF. CDR3 DNA: TGTGCCAGCAGCCCCTCTCGGCAGGGGGGCGAAGCTTTCTTT. The chain combines TRBV7-9 with TRBJ1-1, with 7 bases that match TRBD1. This CDR3 is 14 amino acids long. V was clipped by 5 bases and J by 8 bases; unmatched bases: 11. From germline, CDR1 is SEHNR and CDR2 FQNEAQ (reference sequence).